Presented here are 10 T cell receptor beta chains from one specimen sequenced in a study of OX40 agonist ivuxolimab in advanced cancers. Only in-frame clones appear in the TCRdb table, and some are missing; sequencing was by immunoSEQ multiplex PCR. The table records 35,000 to 45,000 clones, about 80% of them present only once. This sample comprised CD4+ or CD8+ T cells sorted from blood, obtained in a trial of the OX40 agonist ivuxolimab. Receptors originate from an adult with an advanced solid tumor such as melanoma, head and neck, liver or kidney cancer.

This clone is a singleton in its sample. V is TRBV7-6 and J is TRBJ2-7; D call uncertain. This CDR3 region has 13 residues. Germline CDR1 is SGHVS and CDR2 is FNYEAQ. V was clipped by 0 bases and J by 3 bases, with 6 bases between them. The CDR3 here is CASSLAAGYEQYF. The CDR3 nucleotides read TGTGCCAGCAGCTTAGCAGCTGGCTACGAGCAGTACTTC.

This rearrangement joins TRBV27 to TRBJ2-3; no clear D gene. The V gene's germline CDR1 is MNHEY and CDR2 SMNVEV (reference sequence). The CDR3 has 10 residues. Trimming took 3 bases from V and 6 from J, leaving 1 base between them. CDR3 coding DNA: TGTGCCAGCAGTTTTGATACGCAGTATTTT. It is translated as CASSFDTQYF.

J is TRBJ1-6 and V is TRBV5-6, with D unclear. Trimming took 0 bases from V and 14 from J, leaving 9 bases between them. In germline, CDR1 is SGHDT, CDR2 YYEEEE. The CDR3 runs to 12 residues. The CDR3 reads CASSLGGGALHF. The CDR3 DNA follows: TGTGCCAGCAGCTTGGGTGGCGGCGCCCTCCACTTT.

This chain connects TRBV5-1 to TRBJ2-7; 10 nucleotides align to TRBD2. CDR1 is SGHRS, CDR2 YFSETQ, per germline. This CDR3 has 17 amino acids. Trimming at V came to 0 bases and at J to 3 bases, leaving 9 bases not matched to a gene. The CDR3 protein is CASSLDPSGRVDYEQYF. CDR3 nucleotide sequence: TGCGCCAGCAGCTTGGATCCTAGCGGGAGAGTGGACTACGAGCAGTACTTC.

This clone has just a few counts. The identical CDR3 is also encoded by other nucleotide sequences in the sample. The rearrangement uses TRBV7-6 and TRBJ2-2; D may correspond to TRBD1 or TRBD2 (5 bases each). Trimming took off 3 bases at V and 7 bases at J, with 6 bases between the two ends. Germline CDR1 reads SGHVS; CDR2 reads FNYEAQ. The CDR3 is 12 amino acids. CDR3: CASSFGGGELFF. In DNA form, the CDR3 reads TGTGCCAGCAGCTTTGGGGGCGGGGAGCTGTTTTTT.

The J gene is TRBJ1-1, the V gene TRBV10-3; no definite D call. CDR3 length equals 13 residues. Germline V gene sequence: CDR1 ENHRY, CDR2 SYGVKD. V dropped 7 bases and J dropped 0 bases, with 9 bases sitting between them. CDR3 sequence reads: CAIKTGMNTEAFF. CDR3 DNA: TGTGCCATCAAGACGGGAATGAACACTGAAGCTTTCTTT.

This clone was counted a single time. This sequence joins TRBV2 and TRBJ2-3; D uncertain. CDR3 length: 14 amino acids. Germline V gene data show CDR1 as SNHLY and CDR2 as FYNNEI. V was shortened by 3 bases and J by 0 bases, with 7 bases between the two germline ends. The DNA of the CDR3 is TGTGCCAGCAGTGACTGGAGAAGCACAGATACGCAGTATTTT. Protein sequence: CASSDWRSTDTQYF.

Ten or more counts support this clone. CDR3 region: CASSQVGGTGNQPQHF. CDR3 bases: TGCGCCAGCAGCCAAGTGGGCGGAACGGGCAATCAGCCCCAGCATTTT. V usage is TRBV4-3 and J usage is TRBJ1-5; D is undetermined. V dropped 1 base and J dropped 2 bases, with 12 bases sitting between them. Germline values: CDR1 LGHNA, CDR2 YSLEER. The CDR3 contains 16 residues.

The J gene is TRBJ1-1, the V gene TRBV6-1, with D possibly TRBD1 on 5 matching bases. The CDR3 loop spans 15 amino acids. Germline lookup yields CDR1 MNHNS and CDR2 SASEGT. The ends were cut back, 1 base at V and 1 base at J, with 10 bases in the middle. CDR3 sequence reads: CASSEVGGGNTEAFF. CDR3 coding DNA: TGTGCCAGCAGTGAAGTTGGGGGTGGGAACACTGAAGCTTTCTTT.

This clone has more than one count but fewer than ten. The genes are TRBV28 and TRBJ1-5, with D tentatively TRBD1 (5 bases). The germline CDR1 and CDR2 sequences are MDHEN and SYDVKM. The CDR3 consists of 12 residues. Deletions cut 3 bases from V and 6 bases from J, with 6 bases between. The CDR3 bases are TGTGCCAGCAGTTTGAGGGGTCAGCCCCAGCATTTT. Amino acids: CASSLRGQPQHF.